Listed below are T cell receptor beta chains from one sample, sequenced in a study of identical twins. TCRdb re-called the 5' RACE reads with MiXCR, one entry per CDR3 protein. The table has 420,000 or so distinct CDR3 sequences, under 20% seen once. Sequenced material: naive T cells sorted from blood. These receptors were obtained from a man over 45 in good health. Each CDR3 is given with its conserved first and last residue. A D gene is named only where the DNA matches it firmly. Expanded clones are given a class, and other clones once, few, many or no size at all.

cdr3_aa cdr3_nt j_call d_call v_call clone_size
CASSQEAPGATNEKLFF TGTGCCAGCAGCCAAGAAGCCCCGGGAGCGACTAATGAAAAACTGTTTTTT TRBJ1-4 - TRBV3-1 few
CASSPTPGTIYYEQYF TGTGCCAGCTCACCTACCCCAGGGACAATATACTACGAGCAGTACTTC TRBJ2-7 - TRBV18 -
CASSYGQDGNQPQHF TGTGCCAGCAGTTATGGACAGGACGGCAATCAGCCCCAGCATTTT TRBJ1-5 TRBD1 TRBV6-5 many
CSARPGQGYAEAFF TGCAGTGCTAGACCGGGACAGGGGTATGCTGAAGCTTTCTTT TRBJ1-1 TRBD1 TRBV20-1 -
CASSLSQSSYEQYF TGTGCCAGCAGTTTATCACAGTCCTCCTACGAGCAGTACTTC TRBJ2-7 - TRBV27 many
CASRSFGTSGAYEQYF TGTGCCAGCAGGTCATTCGGGACTAGCGGGGCCTACGAGCAGTACTTC TRBJ2-7 TRBD2 TRBV6-1 many
CSARDGRQLMNTEAFF TGCAGTGCTAGGGACGGAAGGCAGCTCATGAACACTGAAGCTTTCTTT TRBJ1-1 - TRBV20-1 many
CASSGTGRNQPQHF TGTGCCAGCAGTGGGACAGGGCGAAATCAGCCCCAGCATTTT TRBJ1-5 TRBD1 TRBV6-1 many
CASRPTGHSGEQYF TGTGCCAGCAGACCCACGGGACATTCGGGCGAGCAGTACTTC TRBJ2-7 - TRBV7-3 few
CASSFSEETQYF TGCGCCAGCAGCTTTTCAGAAGAGACCCAGTACTTC TRBJ2-5 - TRBV28 many
CASSLFLSRQGHEQYF TGTGCCAGCAGCTTGTTTTTGAGCCGACAGGGCCACGAGCAGTACTTC TRBJ2-7 TRBD1 TRBV5-6 many
CASHFSSGRGSDTQYF TGTGCCAGCCATTTTTCTAGCGGGAGAGGGTCAGATACGCAGTATTTT TRBJ2-3 TRBD2 TRBV6-1 few
CASSTPREGNYGYTF TGTGCCAGCAGTACCCCGAGGGAAGGAAACTATGGCTACACCTTC TRBJ1-2 - TRBV6-1 -
CSVALRSGNTEAFF TGCAGCGTGGCGCTGCGATCAGGGAACACTGAAGCTTTCTTT TRBJ1-1 - TRBV29-1 many
CSARDRGLAGGPSKNEQFF TGCAGTGCTAGAGATCGGGGACTAGCGGGAGGGCCGTCGAAGAATGAGCAGTTCTTC TRBJ2-1 TRBD2 TRBV20-1 few